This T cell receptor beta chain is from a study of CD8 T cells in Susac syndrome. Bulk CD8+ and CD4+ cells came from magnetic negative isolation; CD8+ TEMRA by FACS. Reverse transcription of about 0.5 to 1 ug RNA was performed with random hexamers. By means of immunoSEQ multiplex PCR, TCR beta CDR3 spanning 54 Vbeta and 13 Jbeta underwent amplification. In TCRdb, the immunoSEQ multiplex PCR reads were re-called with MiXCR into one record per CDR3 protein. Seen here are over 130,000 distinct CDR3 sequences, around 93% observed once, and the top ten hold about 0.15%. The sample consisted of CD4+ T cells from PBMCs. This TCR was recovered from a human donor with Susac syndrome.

CDR3 nucleotides: TGTGCCAGCACCCGCGCCAACACTGAAGCTTTCTTT. Protein sequence: CASTRANTEAFF. The rearrangement joins TRBV12-3 or TRBV12-4 to TRBJ1-1; no reliable D call. Trimming cost V 7 bases and J 2 bases, with 8 bases left between them. This CDR3 has 12 amino acids.